Below, 22 T cell receptor beta chains from the same sample are listed, as sequenced in a study of neoadjuvant anti-PD-1 for oral cavity cancer. Time point defined: after neoadjuvant nivolumab, at surgical resection. TCRdb's copy holds only in-frame clones and misses some; the assay was immunoSEQ multiplex PCR. The data show approximately 23,000 clones, with around 45% seen just once and under 40% held by the top ten. This sample comprised tumor tissue, obtained after nivolumab (anti-PD-1) treatment. These receptors all stem from a person aged 35-79 years with oral cavity squamous cell carcinoma.

The genes are TRBV13 and TRBJ1-1; D possibly corresponds to TRBD1 (6 bases). The V and J ends lost 5 bases and 0 bases respectively, with 10 bases between them. This CDR3 region has 14 residues. Germline V gives CDR1 PRHDT, CDR2 FYEKMQ (reference sequence). CDR3 sequence (DNA): TGTGCCAGCAGCCGGGGGGCCCTGAACACTGAAGCTTTCTTT. Protein sequence: CASSRGALNTEAFF.

This clone was observed a few times. The rearrangement uses TRBV7-2 and TRBJ2-7, with a weak D call TRBD1 (6 bases). Trimming took off 4 bases at V and 0 bases at J, with 7 bases between the two ends. The CDR3 has 13 residues. In germline, CDR1 is SGHTA, CDR2 FQGNSA. For the CDR3, the DNA is TGTGCCAGCAGCTGGGGACACTCCTACGAGCAGTACTTC. Translating gives CASSWGHSYEQYF.

This clone occurred a few times. The V and J genes are TRBV4-2 and TRBJ1-6, with D unresolved. The CDR3 totals 14 residues. V gave up 3 bases and J gave up 3 bases, with 6 bases separating them. Germline CDR1 and CDR2: LGHNA and YNFKEQ. CDR3 amino acids: CASSQDYYNSPLHF. CDR3 coding DNA: TGTGCCAGCAGCCAGGATTACTATAATTCACCCCTCCACTTT.

This clone was detected a few times. The J gene is TRBJ2-7, the V gene TRBV6-5, with 8 bases aligning to TRBD1. Trimming took 5 bases from V and 2 from J; bases not matched to a gene: 5. The CDR3 extends over 14 amino acids. Per germline, CDR1 MNHEY and CDR2 SVGAGI. The DNA for the CDR3 is TGTGCCAGCAGTAGGCCGGGACAGGCCTACGAGCAGTACTTC. It specifies CASSRPGQAYEQYF.

In its sample, this clone was seen a few times. V gene TRBV9 combines with J gene TRBJ2-5; the D gene is possibly TRBD2 (6 bases). Trimming took 6 bases from V and 5 from J, leaving 17 bases between them. In germline, CDR1 is SGDLS, CDR2 YYNGEE. CDR3 size: 14 residues. The CDR3 region has the DNA TGTGCCAGCACCTTTACGGGGGAAACGGAGACCCAGTACTTC. Encoded protein: CASTFTGETETQYF.

This clone was seen a handful of times. V and J are TRBV29-1 and TRBJ1-5; 7 bases align to TRBD1. The ends lost 7 bases at V and 2 bases at J; junction bases unmatched: 26. Germline CDR1 SQVTM, CDR2 ANQGSEA. The CDR3 runs 20 residues. The CDR3 region has the DNA TGCAGCGCTCATTTTAAGGACTCCGGGACAGTGGGGGATGGCAATCAGCCCCAGCATTTT. As protein: CSAHFKDSGTVGDGNQPQHF.

This clone showed up just a few times. The gene calls are TRBV5-1 and TRBJ2-7; the D is unclear. This CDR3 region has 14 residues. Germline values: CDR1 SGHRS, CDR2 YFSETQ. V was trimmed by 0 bases and J by 4 bases, leaving 11 bases between them. The CDR3 nucleotides are TGCGCCAGCAGCTTGGCAGACCCTCTATACGAGCAGTACTTC. Its translation: CASSLADPLYEQYF. Together with reference TRBV5-1 and TRBJ2-7, the CDR3 gives the full variable domain: KAGVTQTPRYLIKTRGQQVTLSCSPISGHRSVSWYQQTPGQGLQFLFEYFSETQRNKGNFPGRFSGRQFSNSRSEMNVSTLELGDSALYLCASSLADPLYEQYFGPGTRLTVT.

This clone was found a few times. V is TRBV14 and J is TRBJ1-6; D is uncertain. V lost 0 bases to trimming and J lost 7 bases, with 4 bases between them. CDR1 and CDR2 (germline): SGHDN, FVKESK. The CDR3 is 13 residues long. The CDR3 region is CASSQEVNSPLHF. CDR3 in DNA: TGTGCCAGCAGCCAAGAAGTCAATTCACCCCTCCACTTT. Based on the CDR3 plus reference TRBV14 and TRBJ1-6, the full variable domain is EAGVTQFPSHSVIEKGQTVTLRCDPISGHDNLYWYRRVMGKEIKFLLHFVKESKQDESGMPNNRFLAERTGGTYSTLKVQPAELEDSGVYFCASSQEVNSPLHFGNGTRLTVT.

The sample holds a few counts of this clone. This chain joins TRBV5-1 and TRBJ2-6; D not certain. The V end was cut by 4 bases, the J end by 3 bases, with 11 bases between. Germline CDR1 and CDR2: SGHRS and YFSETQ. The CDR3 runs 15 residues. This CDR3 reads CASSPDNRGANVLTF. The CDR3 nucleotides are TGCGCCAGCAGCCCAGACAACCGTGGGGCCAACGTCCTGACTTTC. The variable domain in full, with the rest retrieved from reference TRBV5-1 and TRBJ2-6, is KAGVTQTPRYLIKTRGQQVTLSCSPISGHRSVSWYQQTPGQGLQFLFEYFSETQRNKGNFPGRFSGRQFSNSRSEMNVSTLELGDSALYLCASSPDNRGANVLTFGAGSRLTVL.

CDR3 bases: TGTGCCACCAGCCCAGGGGGCGATTTGAATACGCAGTATTTT. Amino acids: CATSPGGDLNTQYF. V gene TRBV6-1 combines with J gene TRBJ2-3, with 8 bases matching TRBD1. Germline loops: CDR1 MNHNS, CDR2 SASEGT. Trimming cost V 10 bases and J 7 bases; bases outside gene matches: 13. The CDR3 has 14 amino acids.

This clone showed up just a few times. The chain recombines TRBV4-2 with TRBJ2-4; 9 bases are a match to TRBD1. Germline V lookup: CDR1 LGHNA, CDR2 YNFKEQ. The CDR3 extends over 14 amino acids. Trimming at V came to 0 bases and at J to 11 bases, leaving 5 bases not matched to a gene. The CDR3, as DNA: TGTGCCAGCAGCCAAGAGGGGACAGGGCACGTTCAGTACTTC. It codes for CASSQEGTGHVQYF.

This clone was seen only a few times. This chain links TRBV4-1 with TRBJ2-2; 11 bases line up with TRBD2. The trim removed 5 bases at V and 1 base at J, leaving 3 bases unmatched. This CDR3 is 16 amino acids long. Looked up from germline, CDR1 is MGHRA and CDR2 is YSYEKL. Written as DNA, the CDR3 is TGCGCCAGCAGCTCCACTAGCGGGGGGAACACCGGGGAGCTGTTTTTT. Residues: CASSSTSGGNTGELFF.

The DNA of the CDR3 is TGTGCCAGCAAAACGGGGGAGGCCGGGGAGCTGTTTTTT. It is translated as CASKTGEAGELFF. This chain connects TRBV27 to TRBJ2-2; possibly TRBD2 for D (6 bases). V was pared by 7 bases and J by 6 bases, with 12 bases between. Germline assignment: CDR1 MNHEY and CDR2 SMNVEV (reference sequence). The CDR3 has 13 amino acids.

V gene TRBV10-3 combines with J gene TRBJ1-4; TRBD1 matches at 7 bases. The CDR3 is 15 residues long. CDR1 is ENHRY, CDR2 SYGVKD, per germline. The V gene end was trimmed by 4 bases and the J gene end by 4 bases; junction bases not matched to a gene: 6. This chain's CDR3 is CAISGGQPVNEKLFF. The CDR3 nucleotides read TGTGCCATCAGTGGGGGACAGCCAGTTAATGAAAAACTGTTTTTT.

This chain uses TRBV6-1 with TRBJ1-1; D not resolved. Deletions cut 4 bases from V and 8 bases from J, with 14 bases between. Germline V gene sequence: CDR1 MNHNS, CDR2 SASEGT. CDR3 length: 13 residues. CDR3 DNA: TGTGCCAGCAGTGCGTCCAGAGAGTGGGAAGCTTTCTTT. This gives the protein CASSASREWEAFF.

J is TRBJ2-1 and V is TRBV6-1, with 10 bases identical to TRBD1. Losses at the gene ends were 5 bases for V and 3 bases for J; bases not matched to a gene: 4. Germline V gene sequence: CDR1 MNHNS, CDR2 SASEGT. The CDR3 covers 15 residues. CDR3 in amino acids: CASSQDRGNYNEQFF. CDR3 in DNA: TGTGCCAGCAGTCAGGACAGGGGGAACTACAATGAGCAGTTCTTC.

In its sample, this clone is medium-sized. V and J are TRBV19 and TRBJ2-1; TRBD2 agrees at 14 bases. Trimming cost V 1 base and J 10 bases; bases outside gene matches: 3. The germline V gene encodes CDR1 LNHDA and CDR2 SQIVND (reference sequence). The CDR3 runs 15 residues. The CDR3: CASSIGLAGGHEQFF. CDR3 coding DNA: TGTGCCAGTAGTATAGGACTAGCGGGGGGGCACGAGCAGTTCTTC.

The table lists this clone with a few counts. The chain has TRBV15 and TRBJ2-7; 8 bases are a match to TRBD1. The CDR3 runs 13 residues. CDR1 LNHNV and CDR2 YYDKDF come from the germline V gene (reference sequence). After removal of 3 bases from V and 3 bases from J, the junction contained 1 base not matched to a gene. The CDR3 here is CATSRDRVYEQYF. DNA for the CDR3: TGTGCCACCAGCAGGGACAGGGTCTACGAGCAGTACTTC.

The V and J genes are TRBV7-3 and TRBJ2-2; 7 bases match TRBD2. J gave up 1 base and V 6 bases, and 2 bases lay outside the gene matches. This CDR3 has 14 amino acids. Germline CDR1 reads SGHTA; CDR2 reads FQGTGA. CDR3 amino acids: CASRGGGNTGELFF. CDR3 sequence (DNA): TGTGCCAGCAGAGGCGGGGGGAACACCGGGGAGCTGTTTTTT.

This clone appeared many times. This rearrangement joins TRBV4-3 to TRBJ1-6; D unresolved. Germline CDR1 is LGHNA and CDR2 is YSLEER. The length of the CDR3 is 14 residues. Trimming stripped 3 bases from V and 7 bases from J, with 10 bases between. CDR3 amino acids: CASSQDTTNSPLHF. The DNA for the CDR3 is TGCGCCAGCAGCCAGGATACAACAAATTCACCCCTCCACTTT.

This chain joins TRBV14 and TRBJ2-7; D gene unclear. Germline CDR1 reads SGHDN; CDR2 reads FVKESK. Between the trimmed V and J ends, which lost 2 bases and 2 bases, there was a span of 10 bases. This CDR3 contains 14 residues. CDR3 amino acids: CASSQRAGTYEQYF. The CDR3 DNA is TGTGCCAGCAGCCAACGGGCCGGAACCTACGAGCAGTACTTC.

As regards this clone: A read error may produce the germline difference seen at one junction end. V usage is TRBV10-2 and J usage is TRBJ2-5; TRBD2 matches 10 bases. Germline V gene data show CDR1 as WSHSY and CDR2 as SAAADI. The CDR3 extends over 17 amino acids. Written as DNA, the CDR3 is TGCGCCAGCAGTGAGTCAATAGCGGGGGGCCACCAAGGGACCCAGTACTTC. Its protein product is CASSESIAGGHQGTQYF.